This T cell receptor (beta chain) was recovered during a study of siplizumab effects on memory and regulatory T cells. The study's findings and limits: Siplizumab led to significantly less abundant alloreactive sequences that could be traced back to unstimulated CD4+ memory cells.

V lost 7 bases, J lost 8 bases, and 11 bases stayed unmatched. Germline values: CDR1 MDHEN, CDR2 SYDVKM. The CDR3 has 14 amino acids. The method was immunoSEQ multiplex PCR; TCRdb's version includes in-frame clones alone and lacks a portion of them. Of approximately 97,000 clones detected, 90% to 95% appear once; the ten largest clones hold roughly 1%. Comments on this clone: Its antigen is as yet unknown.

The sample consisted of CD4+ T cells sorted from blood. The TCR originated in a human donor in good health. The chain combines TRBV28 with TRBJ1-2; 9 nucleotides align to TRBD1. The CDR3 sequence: CASTAEVDRGGYTF. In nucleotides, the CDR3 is TGTGCCAGCACCGCGGAGGTGGACAGGGGAGGCTACACCTTC.